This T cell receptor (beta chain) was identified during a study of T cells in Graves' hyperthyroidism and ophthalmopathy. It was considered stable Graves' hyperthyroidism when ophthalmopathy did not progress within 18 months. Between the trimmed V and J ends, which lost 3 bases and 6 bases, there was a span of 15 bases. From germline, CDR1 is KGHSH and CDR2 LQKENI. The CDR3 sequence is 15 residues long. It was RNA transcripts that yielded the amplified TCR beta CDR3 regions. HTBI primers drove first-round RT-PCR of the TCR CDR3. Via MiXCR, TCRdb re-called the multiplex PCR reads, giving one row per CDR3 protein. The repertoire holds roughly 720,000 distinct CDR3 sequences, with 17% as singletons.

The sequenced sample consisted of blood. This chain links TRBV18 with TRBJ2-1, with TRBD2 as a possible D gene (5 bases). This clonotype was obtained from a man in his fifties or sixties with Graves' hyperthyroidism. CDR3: CASSPYRGSLNEQFF. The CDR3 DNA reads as TGTGCCAGCTCACCTTACCGGGGTAGCCTCAATGAGCAGTTCTTC.